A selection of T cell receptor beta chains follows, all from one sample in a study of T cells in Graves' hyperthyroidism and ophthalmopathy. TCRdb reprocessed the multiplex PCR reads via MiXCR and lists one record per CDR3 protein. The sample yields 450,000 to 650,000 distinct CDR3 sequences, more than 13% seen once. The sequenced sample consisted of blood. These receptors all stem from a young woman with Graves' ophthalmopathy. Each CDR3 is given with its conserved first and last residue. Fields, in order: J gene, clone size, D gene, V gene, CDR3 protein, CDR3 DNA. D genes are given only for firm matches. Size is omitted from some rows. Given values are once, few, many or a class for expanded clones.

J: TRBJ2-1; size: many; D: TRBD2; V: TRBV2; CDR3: CASSERASGSGEQFF; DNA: TGTGCCAGCAGTGAACGGGCTAGCGGGAGTGGTGAGCAGTTCTTC
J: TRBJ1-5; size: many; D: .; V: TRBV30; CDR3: CAWSTQGGNQPQHF; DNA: TGTGCCTGGAGTACGCAGGGAGGCAATCAGCCCCAGCATTTT
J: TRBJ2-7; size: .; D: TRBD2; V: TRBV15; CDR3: CATSRGPGLASPSSYEQYF; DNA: TGTGCCACCAGCAGAGGGCCGGGACTAGCCTCTCCGAGCTCCTACGAGCAGTACTTC
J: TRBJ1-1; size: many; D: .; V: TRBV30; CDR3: CAWSGGQAFF; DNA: TGTGCCTGGAGTGGAGGGCAGGCTTTCTTT
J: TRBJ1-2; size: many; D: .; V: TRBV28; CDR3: CASSPGGEGTNYGYTF; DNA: TGTGCCAGCAGTCCTGGGGGTGAGGGGACTAACTATGGCTACACCTTC
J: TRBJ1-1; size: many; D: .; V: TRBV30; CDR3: CAWSVLFEAFF; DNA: TGTGCCTGGAGTGTACTCTTTGAAGCTTTCTTT
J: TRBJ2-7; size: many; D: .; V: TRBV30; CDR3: CACTISGSSYEQYF; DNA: TGTGCCTGTACCATTTCGGGCAGCTCCTACGAGCAGTACTTC
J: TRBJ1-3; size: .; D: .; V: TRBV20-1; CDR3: CSASQGDSGNTIYF; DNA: TGCAGTGCTAGCCAGGGAGACTCTGGAAACACCATATATTTT
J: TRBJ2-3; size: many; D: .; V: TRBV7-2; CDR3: CASSPTTSTDTQYF; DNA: TGTGCCAGCAGCCCTACCACGAGCACAGATACGCAGTATTTT
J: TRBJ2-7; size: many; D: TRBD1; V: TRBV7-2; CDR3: CASSSPGDRRVREQYF; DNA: TGTGCCAGCAGCTCCCCGGGGGACAGGCGTGTACGCGAGCAGTACTTC